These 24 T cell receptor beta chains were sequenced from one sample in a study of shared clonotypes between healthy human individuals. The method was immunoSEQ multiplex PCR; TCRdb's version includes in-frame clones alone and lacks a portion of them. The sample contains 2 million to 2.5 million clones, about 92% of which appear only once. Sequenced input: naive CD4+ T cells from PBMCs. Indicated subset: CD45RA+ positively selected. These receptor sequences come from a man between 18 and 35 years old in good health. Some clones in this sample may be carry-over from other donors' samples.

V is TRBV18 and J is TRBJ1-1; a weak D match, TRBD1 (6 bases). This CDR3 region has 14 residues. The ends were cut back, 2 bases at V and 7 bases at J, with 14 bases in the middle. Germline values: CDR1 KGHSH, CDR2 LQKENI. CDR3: CASSPVGGEGEAFF. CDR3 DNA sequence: TGTGCCAGCTCACCAGTAGGGGGGGAAGGTGAAGCTTTCTTT.

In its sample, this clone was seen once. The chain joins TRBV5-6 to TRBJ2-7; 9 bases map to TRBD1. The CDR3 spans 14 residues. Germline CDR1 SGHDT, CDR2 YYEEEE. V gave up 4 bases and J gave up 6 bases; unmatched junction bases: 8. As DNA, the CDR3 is TGTGCCAGCAGCCCGGACAGGGGAGGTAGCGAGCAGTACTTC. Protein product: CASSPDRGGSEQYF.

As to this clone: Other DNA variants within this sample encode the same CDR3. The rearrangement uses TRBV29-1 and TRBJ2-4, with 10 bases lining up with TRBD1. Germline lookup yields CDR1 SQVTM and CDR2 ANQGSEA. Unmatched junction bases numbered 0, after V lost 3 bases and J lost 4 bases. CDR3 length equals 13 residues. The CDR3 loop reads CSVEGQGKNIQYF. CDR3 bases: TGCAGCGTTGAGGGACAGGGGAAAAACATTCAGTACTTC.

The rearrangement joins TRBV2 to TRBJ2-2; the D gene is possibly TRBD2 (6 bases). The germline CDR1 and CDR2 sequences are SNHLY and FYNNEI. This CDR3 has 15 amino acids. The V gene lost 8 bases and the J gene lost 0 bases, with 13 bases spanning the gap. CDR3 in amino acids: CASGELASNTGELFF. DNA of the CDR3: TGTGCCAGCGGGGAACTAGCCTCGAACACCGGGGAGCTGTTTTTT.

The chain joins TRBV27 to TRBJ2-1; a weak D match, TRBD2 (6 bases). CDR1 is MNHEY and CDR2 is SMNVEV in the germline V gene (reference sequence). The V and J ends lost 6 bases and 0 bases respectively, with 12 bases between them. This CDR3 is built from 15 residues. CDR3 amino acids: CASRYGTFSYNEQFF. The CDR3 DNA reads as TGTGCCAGCAGATACGGGACTTTCTCCTACAATGAGCAGTTCTTC.

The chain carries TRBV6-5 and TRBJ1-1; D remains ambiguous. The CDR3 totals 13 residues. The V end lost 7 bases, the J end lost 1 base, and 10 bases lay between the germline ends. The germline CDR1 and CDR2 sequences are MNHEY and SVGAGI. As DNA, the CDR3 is TGTGCCAGCAAGAGGACTTCGAACACTGAAGCTTTCTTT. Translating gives CASKRTSNTEAFF.

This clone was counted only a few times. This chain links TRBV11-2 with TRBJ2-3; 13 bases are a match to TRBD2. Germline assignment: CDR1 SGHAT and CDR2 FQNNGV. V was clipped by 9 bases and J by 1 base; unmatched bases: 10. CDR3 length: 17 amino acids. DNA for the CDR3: TGTGCCAGTTGGCGGACTAGCGGGAGTGTACGCACAGATACGCAGTATTTT. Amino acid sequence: CASWRTSGSVRTDTQYF.

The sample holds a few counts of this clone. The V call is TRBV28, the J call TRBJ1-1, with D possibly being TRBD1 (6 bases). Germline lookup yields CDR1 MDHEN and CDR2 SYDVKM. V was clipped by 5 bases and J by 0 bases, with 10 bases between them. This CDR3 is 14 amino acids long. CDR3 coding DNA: TGTGCCAGCAGTCGGACAGCTGTGAACACTGAAGCTTTCTTT. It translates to CASSRTAVNTEAFF. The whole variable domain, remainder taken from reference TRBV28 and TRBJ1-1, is DVKVTQSSRYLVKRTGEKVFLECVQDMDHENMFWYRQDPGLGLRLIYFSYDVKMKEKGDIPEGYSVSREKKERFSLILESASTNQTSMYLCASSRTAVNTEAFFGQGTRLTVV.

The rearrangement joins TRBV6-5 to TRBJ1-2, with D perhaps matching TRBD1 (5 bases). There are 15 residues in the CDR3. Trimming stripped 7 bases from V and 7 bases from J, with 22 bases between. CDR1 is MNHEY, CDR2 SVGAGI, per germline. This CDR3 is CASISPGFSSGGYTF. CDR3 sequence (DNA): TGTGCCAGCATTTCACCAGGGTTCAGTAGTGGTGGCTACACCTTC.

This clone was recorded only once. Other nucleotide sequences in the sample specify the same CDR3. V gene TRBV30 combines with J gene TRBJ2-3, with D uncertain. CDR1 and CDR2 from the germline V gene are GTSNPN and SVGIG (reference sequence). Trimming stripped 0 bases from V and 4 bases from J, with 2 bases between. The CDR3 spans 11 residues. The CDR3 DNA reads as TGTGCCTGGAGTGTATCAGATACGCAGTATTTT. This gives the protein CAWSVSDTQYF.

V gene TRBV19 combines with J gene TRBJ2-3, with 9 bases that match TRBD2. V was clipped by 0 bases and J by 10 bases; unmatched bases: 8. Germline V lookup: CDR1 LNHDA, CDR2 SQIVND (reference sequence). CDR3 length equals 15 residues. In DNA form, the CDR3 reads TGTGCCAGTAGTATAGAGCGGGAGGGCCGTCATGCGCAGTATTTT. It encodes CASSIEREGRHAQYF. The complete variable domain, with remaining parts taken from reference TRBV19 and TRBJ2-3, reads DGGITQSPKYLFRKEGQNVTLSCEQNLNHDAMYWYRQDPGQGLRLIYYSQIVNDFQKGDIAEGYSVSREKKESFPLTVTSAQKNPTAFYLCASSIEREGRHAQYFGPGTRLTVL.

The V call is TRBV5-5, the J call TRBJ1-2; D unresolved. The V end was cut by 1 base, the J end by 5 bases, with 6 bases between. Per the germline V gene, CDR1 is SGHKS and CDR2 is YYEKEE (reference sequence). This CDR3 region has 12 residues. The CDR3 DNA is TGTGCCAGCAGCTTGCTTTTGTATGGCTACACCTTC. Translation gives CASSLLLYGYTF.

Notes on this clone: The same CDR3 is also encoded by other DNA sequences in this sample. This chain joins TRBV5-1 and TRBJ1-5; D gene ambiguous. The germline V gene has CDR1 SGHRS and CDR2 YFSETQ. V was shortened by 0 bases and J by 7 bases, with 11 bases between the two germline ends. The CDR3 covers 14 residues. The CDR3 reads CASSLGTEGQPQHF. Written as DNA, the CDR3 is TGCGCCAGCAGCTTGGGTACAGAAGGGCAGCCCCAGCATTTT.

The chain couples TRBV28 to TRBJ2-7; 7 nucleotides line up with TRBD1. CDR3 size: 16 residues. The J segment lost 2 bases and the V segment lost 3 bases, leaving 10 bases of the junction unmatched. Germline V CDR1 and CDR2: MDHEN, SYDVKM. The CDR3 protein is CASSFRQGTKAYEQYF. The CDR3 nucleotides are TGTGCCAGCAGTTTTCGACAGGGCACAAAGGCCTACGAGCAGTACTTC.

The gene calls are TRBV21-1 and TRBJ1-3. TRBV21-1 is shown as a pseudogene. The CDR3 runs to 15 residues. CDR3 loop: CASSNPHHSGNTIYF. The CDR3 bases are TGTGCCAGCAGCAATCCGCACCACTCTGGAAACACCATATATTTT.

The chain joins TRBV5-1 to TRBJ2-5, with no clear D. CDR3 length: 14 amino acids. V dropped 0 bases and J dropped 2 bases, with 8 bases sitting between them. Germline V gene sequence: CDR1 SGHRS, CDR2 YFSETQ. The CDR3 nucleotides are TGCGCCAGCAGCTTGGCAATGACTCAAGAGACCCAGTACTTC. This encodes CASSLAMTQETQYF.

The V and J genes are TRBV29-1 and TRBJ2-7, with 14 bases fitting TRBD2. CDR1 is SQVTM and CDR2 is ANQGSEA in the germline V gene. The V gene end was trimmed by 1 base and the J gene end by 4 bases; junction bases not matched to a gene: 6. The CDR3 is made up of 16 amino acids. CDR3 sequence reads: CSVEGLAGGPGYEQYF. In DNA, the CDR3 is TGCAGCGTTGAAGGACTAGCGGGAGGGCCGGGGTACGAGCAGTACTTC.

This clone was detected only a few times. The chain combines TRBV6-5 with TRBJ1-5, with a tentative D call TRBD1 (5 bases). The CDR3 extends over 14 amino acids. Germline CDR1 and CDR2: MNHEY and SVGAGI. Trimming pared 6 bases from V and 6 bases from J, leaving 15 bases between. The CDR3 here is CASSSGQGGQPQHF. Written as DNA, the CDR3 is TGTGCCAGCAGCTCGGGGCAGGGAGGTCAGCCCCAGCATTTT.

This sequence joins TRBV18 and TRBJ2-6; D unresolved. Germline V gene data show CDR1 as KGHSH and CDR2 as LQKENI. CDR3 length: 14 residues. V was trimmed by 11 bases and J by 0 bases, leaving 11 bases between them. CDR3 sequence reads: CAAGLGSGANVLTF. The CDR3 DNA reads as TGTGCCGCAGGTCTTGGCTCTGGGGCCAACGTCCTGACTTTC.

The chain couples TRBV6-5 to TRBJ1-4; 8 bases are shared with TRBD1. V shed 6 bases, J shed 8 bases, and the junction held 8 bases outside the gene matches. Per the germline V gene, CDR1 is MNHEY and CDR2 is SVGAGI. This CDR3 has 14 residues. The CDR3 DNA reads TGTGCCAGCAGCCGCCGACAGGGGTGGGAAAAACTGTTTTTT. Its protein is CASSRRQGWEKLFF.

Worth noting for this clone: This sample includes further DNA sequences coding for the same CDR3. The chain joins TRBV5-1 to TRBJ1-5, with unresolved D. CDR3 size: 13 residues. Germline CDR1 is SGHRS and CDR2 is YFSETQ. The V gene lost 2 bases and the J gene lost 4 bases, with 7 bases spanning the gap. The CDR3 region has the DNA TGCGCCAGCAGCTTAAACCTAAATCAGCCCCAGCATTTT. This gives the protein CASSLNLNQPQHF.

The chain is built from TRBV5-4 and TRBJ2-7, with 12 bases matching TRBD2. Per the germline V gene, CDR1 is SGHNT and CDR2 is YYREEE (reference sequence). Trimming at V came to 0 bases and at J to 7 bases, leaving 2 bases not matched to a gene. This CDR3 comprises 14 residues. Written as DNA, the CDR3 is TGTGCCAGCAGCTTGGGACTAGCGGGAGTAGAGCAGTACTTC. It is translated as CASSLGLAGVEQYF.

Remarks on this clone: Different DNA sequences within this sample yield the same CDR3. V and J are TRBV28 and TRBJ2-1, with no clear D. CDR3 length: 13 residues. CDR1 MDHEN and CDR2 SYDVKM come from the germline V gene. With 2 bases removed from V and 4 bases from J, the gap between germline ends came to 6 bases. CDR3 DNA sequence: TGTGCCAGCAGTTTAGACCGATACAATGAGCAGTTCTTC. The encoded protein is CASSLDRYNEQFF.

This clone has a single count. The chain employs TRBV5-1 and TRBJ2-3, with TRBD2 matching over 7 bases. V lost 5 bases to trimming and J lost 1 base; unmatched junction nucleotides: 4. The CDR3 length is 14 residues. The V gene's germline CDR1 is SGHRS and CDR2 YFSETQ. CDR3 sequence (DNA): TGCGCCAGCAGACCCCTAGCGGGCACAGATACGCAGTATTTT. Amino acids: CASRPLAGTDTQYF.